This T cell receptor (beta chain) was captured in a study of CD8+CD57+ T cells in acquired aplastic anemia. Study context: Yields of DNA that came from sorted CD4+ and CD8+ cells averaged about 3.5 ug.

TCR beta VDJ and CDR3 profiling used genomic DNA as template. TCRdb called the reads again in MiXCR, with one record for every CDR3 protein. The sample has 180,000 or so distinct CDR3 sequences, approximately 48% seen once. Individuals selected for sequencing had exhibited CD8+CD57+ cell expansion on flow cytometry. V shed 4 bases and J 6 bases; nucleotides not matched to a gene: 8. In germline, CDR1 is SNHLY, CDR2 FYNNEI. This CDR3 has 15 residues. Sequenced material: sorted CD4+, CD8+, or CD8+CD57+ T cells (not recorded which) from PBMCs. The source is a human donor with aplastic anemia. V and J are TRBV2 and TRBJ2-1; 8 bases align to TRBD1. The CDR3 DNA is TGTGCCAGCAGTGGGGGGACAGGAGAGGGCAATGAGCAGTTCTTC. This codes for CASSGGTGEGNEQFF.